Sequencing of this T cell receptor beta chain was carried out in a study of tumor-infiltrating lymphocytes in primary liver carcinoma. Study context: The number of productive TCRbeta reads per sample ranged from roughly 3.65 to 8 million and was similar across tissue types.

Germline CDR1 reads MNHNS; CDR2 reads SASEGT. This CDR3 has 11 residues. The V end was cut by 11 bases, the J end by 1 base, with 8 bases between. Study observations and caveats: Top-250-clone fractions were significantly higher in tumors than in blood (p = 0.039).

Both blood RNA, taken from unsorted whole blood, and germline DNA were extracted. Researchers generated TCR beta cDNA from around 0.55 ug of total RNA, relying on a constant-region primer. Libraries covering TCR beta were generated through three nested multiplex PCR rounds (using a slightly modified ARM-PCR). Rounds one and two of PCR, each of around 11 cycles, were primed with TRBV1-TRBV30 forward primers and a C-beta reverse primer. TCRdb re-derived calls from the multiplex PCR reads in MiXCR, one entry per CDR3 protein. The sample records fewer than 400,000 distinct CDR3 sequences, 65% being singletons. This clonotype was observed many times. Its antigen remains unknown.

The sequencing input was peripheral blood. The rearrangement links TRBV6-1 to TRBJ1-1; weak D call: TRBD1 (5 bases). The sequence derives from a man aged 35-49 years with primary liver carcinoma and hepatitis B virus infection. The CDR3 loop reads CAGDRNTEAFF. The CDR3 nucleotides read TGTGCCGGCGACAGGAACACTGAAGCTTTCTTT.